The clone carrying this T cell receptor (beta chain) was counted many times. PCR was performed a second time for about 7 to 11 cycles using a sample-barcoded 5' primer and a J-beta primer mix. TCRdb analysed the 5' RACE reads with MiXCR anew, one entry per CDR3 protein. The table includes roughly 560,000 distinct CDR3 sequences, approximately 25% detected once. The source of the sample is a study of blood T cells in healthy people across ages. Germline V gives CDR1 SEHNR, CDR2 FQNEAQ (reference sequence). This CDR3 region has 14 residues. V was clipped by 4 bases and J by 4 bases; unmatched bases: 1. Another study also made use of these data, one on T cells of mothers and their children.

The sequence was collected from a boy younger than 18 in good health. The specimen sequenced was blood. The V call is TRBV7-9, the J call TRBJ1-4, with 9 bases lining up with TRBD1. This CDR3 is CASSSGQGNEKLFF. The CDR3, as DNA: TGTGCCAGCAGCTCGGGACAGGGTAATGAAAAACTGTTTTTT.